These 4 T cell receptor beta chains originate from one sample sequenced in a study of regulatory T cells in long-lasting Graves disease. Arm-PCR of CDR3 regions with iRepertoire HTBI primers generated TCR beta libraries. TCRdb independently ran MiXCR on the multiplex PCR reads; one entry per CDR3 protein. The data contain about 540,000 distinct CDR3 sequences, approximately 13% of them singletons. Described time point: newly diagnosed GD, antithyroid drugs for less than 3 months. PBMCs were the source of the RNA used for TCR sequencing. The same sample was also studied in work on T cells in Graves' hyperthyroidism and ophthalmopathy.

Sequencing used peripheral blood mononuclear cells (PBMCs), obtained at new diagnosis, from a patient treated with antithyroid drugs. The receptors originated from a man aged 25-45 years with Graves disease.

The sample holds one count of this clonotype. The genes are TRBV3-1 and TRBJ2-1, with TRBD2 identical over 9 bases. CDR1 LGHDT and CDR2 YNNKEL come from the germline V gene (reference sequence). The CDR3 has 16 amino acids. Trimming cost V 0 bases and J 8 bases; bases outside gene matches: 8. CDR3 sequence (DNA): TGTGCCAGCAGCCAAGAACGGACTAGCGTTACTGATGAGCAGTTCTTC. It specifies CASSQERTSVTDEQFF.

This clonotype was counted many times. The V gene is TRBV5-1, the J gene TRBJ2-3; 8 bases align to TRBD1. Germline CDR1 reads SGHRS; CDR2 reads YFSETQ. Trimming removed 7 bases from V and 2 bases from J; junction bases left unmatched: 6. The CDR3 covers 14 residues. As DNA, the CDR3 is TGCGCCAGCCAGACAGGGGCGTTCACAGATACGCAGTATTTT. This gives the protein CASQTGAFTDTQYF.

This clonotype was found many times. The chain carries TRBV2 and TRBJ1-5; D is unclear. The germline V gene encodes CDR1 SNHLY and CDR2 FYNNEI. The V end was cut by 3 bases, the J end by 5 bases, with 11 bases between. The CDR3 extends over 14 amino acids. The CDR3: CASSEAGPDQPQHF. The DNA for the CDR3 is TGTGCCAGCAGTGAGGCCGGGCCGGATCAGCCCCAGCATTTT.

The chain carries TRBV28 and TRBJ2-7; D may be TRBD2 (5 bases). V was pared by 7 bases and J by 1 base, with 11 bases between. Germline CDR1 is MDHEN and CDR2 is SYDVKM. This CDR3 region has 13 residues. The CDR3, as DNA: TGTGCCAGCATGGAGGCGGTTTCCTACGAGCAGTACTTC. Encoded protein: CASMEAVSYEQYF.